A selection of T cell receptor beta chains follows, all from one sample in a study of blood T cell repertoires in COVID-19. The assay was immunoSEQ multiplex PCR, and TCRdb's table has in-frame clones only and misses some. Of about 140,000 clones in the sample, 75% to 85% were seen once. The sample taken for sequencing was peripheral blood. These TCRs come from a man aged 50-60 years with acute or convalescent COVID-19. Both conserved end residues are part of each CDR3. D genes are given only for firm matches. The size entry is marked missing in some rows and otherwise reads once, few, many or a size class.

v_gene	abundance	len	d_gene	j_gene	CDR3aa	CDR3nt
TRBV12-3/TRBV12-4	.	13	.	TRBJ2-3	CASSRGSTYTQYF	TGTGCCAGCAGCAGAGGGTCCACATATACGCAGTATTTT
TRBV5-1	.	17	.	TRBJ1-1	CASSFFGQGPMNTEAFF	TGCGCCAGCAGCTTCTTTGGGCAGGGGCCGATGAACACTGAAGCTTTCTTT
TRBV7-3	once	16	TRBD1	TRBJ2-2	CASSPRTGGDTGELFF	TGTGCCAGCAGCCCGAGGACAGGGGGCGACACCGGGGAGCTGTTTTTT
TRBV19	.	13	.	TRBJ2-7	CASSEGFWREQYF	TGTGCCAGTAGTGAGGGCTTTTGGAGGGAGCAGTACTTC
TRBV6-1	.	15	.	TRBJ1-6	CASSETGLGYSPLHF	TGTGCCAGCAGTGAAACGGGACTGGGTTACTCACCCCTCCACTTT
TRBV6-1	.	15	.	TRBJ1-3	CASSEDRTSGNTIYF	TGTGCCAGCAGTGAAGACAGAACCTCTGGAAACACCATATATTTT
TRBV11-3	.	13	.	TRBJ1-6	CASSPQGNPPLHF	TGTGCCAGCAGCCCCCAGGGGAATCCACCCCTCCACTTT
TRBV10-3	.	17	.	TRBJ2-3	CAISESVRLGNTDTQYF	TGTGCCATCAGTGAGTCAGTGAGACTAGGAAACACAGATACGCAGTATTTT
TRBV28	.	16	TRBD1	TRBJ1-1	CASSSPTGGAATEAFF	TGTGCCAGCAGTTCTCCCACAGGGGGCGCGGCGACTGAAGCTTTCTTT
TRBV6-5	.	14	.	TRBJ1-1	CASILREGNQEAFF	TGTGCCAGCATCCTAAGGGAGGGGAATCAGGAAGCTTTCTTT
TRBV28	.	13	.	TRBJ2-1	CASRLDRDNEQFF	TGTGCCAGCAGACTAGATAGAGACAATGAGCAGTTCTTC
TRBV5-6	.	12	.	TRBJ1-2	CASSLSDDGYTF	TGTGCCAGCAGCTTGAGCGACGATGGCTACACCTTC
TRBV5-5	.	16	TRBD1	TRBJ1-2	CASSPEGNRGPYGYTF	TGTGCCAGCAGCCCTGAGGGCAACAGGGGGCCTTATGGCTACACCTTC
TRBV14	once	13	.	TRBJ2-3	CASSLTVSDTQYF	TGTGCCAGCAGCCTAACGGTCTCAGATACGCAGTATTTT
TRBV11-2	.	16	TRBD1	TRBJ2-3	CASSLGTGGSADTQYF	TGTGCCAGCAGCTTAGGGACAGGGGGTTCCGCAGATACGCAGTATTTT
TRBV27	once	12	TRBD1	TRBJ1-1	CASSTGATEAFF	TGTGCCAGCAGCACAGGGGCGACTGAAGCTTTCTTT
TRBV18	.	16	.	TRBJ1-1	CASSPGIGGGDTEAFF	TGTGCCAGCTCACCAGGGATTGGGGGCGGCGACACTGAAGCTTTCTTT
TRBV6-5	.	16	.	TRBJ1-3	CASSYSGRNSGNTIYF	TGTGCCAGCAGTTACTCCGGGAGAAACTCTGGAAACACCATATATTTT
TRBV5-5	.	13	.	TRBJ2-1	CASSLLTGTEQFF	TGTGCCAGCAGCTTGCTGACAGGAACGGAGCAGTTCTTC
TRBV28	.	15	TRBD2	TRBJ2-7	CASTGTSASSYEQYF	TGTGCCAGCACCGGGACTAGCGCGAGCTCCTACGAGCAGTACTTC
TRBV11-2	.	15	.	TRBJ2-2	CASSLRGGFPGELFF	TGTGCCAGCAGCTTAAGGGGGGGGTTCCCAGGGGAGCTGTTTTTT
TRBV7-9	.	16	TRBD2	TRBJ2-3	CASSLSAGGPGDTQYF	TGTGCCAGCAGCCTTTCAGCGGGGGGGCCTGGGGATACGCAGTATTTT
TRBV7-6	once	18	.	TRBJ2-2	CASSASPLRTANTGELFF	TGTGCCAGCAGCGCGAGCCCCCTCCGCACAGCGAACACCGGGGAGCTGTTTTTT
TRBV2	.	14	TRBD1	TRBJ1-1	CASSPEGAGTEAFF	TGTGCCAGCAGTCCAGAGGGGGCCGGGACTGAAGCTTTCTTT
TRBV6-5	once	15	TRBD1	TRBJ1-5	CASSQGGRSNQPQHF	TGTGCCAGCAGTCAGGGGGGAAGGAGCAATCAGCCCCAGCATTTT
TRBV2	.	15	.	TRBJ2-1	CASSADGEPYNEQFF	TGTGCCAGCAGTGCTGATGGGGAGCCCTACAATGAGCAGTTCTTC
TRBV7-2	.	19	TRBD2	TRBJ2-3	CASSFYPHAPGGRPDTQYF	TGTGCCAGCAGCTTCTACCCACACGCCCCGGGCGGGAGGCCAGATACGCAGTATTTT
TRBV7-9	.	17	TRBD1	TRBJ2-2	CASSRTGTVGVSGELFF	TGTGCCAGCAGCCGAACAGGGACAGTGGGGGTCTCCGGGGAGCTGTTTTTT
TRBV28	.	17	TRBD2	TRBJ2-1	CASSLGLAGVGYNEQFF	TGTGCCAGCAGTCTCGGACTAGCGGGAGTGGGATACAATGAGCAGTTCTTC
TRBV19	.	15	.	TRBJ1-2	CASSNLGQVLSGYTF	TGTGCCAGTAGCAACCTGGGGCAGGTCCTAAGCGGCTACACCTTC
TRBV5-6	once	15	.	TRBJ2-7	CASSRRGPYRAEQYF	TGTGCCAGCAGCCGCAGGGGTCCCTACCGGGCCGAGCAGTACTTC
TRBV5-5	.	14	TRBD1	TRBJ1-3	CASSPGGPGNTIYF	TGTGCCAGCAGCCCAGGGGGCCCTGGAAACACCATATATTTT
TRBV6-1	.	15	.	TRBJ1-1	CASSEPWWQVTEAFF	TGTGCCAGCAGTGAGCCCTGGTGGCAGGTGACTGAAGCTTTCTTT
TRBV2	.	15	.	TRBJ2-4	CASSRRDSLLNIQYF	TGTGCCAGCAGTCGGAGGGACTCCCTTCTAAACATTCAGTACTTC
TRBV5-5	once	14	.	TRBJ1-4	CASSSGATNEKLFF	TGTGCCAGCAGCTCAGGGGCGACTAATGAAAAACTGTTTTTT
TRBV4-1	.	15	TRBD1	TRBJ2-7	CASSRGTGGTYEQYF	TGCGCCAGCAGCCGCGGGACAGGGGGTACCTACGAGCAGTACTTC
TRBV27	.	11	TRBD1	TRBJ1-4	CASSPQGARDF	TGTGCCAGCAGTCCACAGGGGGCGCGGGATTTT
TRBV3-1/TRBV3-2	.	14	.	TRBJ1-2	CASSRDRPLYGYTF	TGTGCCAGCAGTCGCGACAGACCTCTTTATGGCTACACCTTC
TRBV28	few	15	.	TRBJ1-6	CASSAPQGSYSPLHF	TGTGCCAGCAGTGCTCCACAGGGATCCTATTCACCCCTCCACTTT
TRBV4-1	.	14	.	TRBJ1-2	CASSQDRVNYGYTF	TGCGCCAGCAGCCAAGACAGGGTGAACTATGGCTACACCTTC
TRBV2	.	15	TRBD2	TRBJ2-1	CASRLLAGSYNEQFF	TGTGCCAGCCGTCTCTTAGCGGGATCCTACAATGAGCAGTTCTTC
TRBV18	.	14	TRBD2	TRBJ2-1	CASSFGGGANEQFF	TGTGCCAGCTCCTTTGGCGGGGGGGCCAATGAGCAGTTCTTC
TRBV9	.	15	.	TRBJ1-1	CASSVAEGRYTEAFF	TGTGCCAGCAGCGTAGCGGAAGGGAGATACACTGAAGCTTTCTTT
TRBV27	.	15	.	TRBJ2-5	CASSYTHRIQETQYF	TGTGCCAGCAGTTACACACACAGAATCCAAGAGACCCAGTACTTC
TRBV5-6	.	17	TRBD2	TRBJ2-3	CASSIRTSGSPADTQYF	TGTGCCAGCAGCATAAGGACTAGCGGGAGCCCAGCAGATACGCAGTATTTT
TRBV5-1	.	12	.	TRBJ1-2	CASSLDGYGYTF	TGCGCCAGCAGCCTGGACGGTTATGGCTACACCTTC
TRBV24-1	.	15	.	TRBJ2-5	CATSDPVADQETQYF	TGTGCCACCAGTGATCCTGTAGCGGATCAAGAGACCCAGTACTTC